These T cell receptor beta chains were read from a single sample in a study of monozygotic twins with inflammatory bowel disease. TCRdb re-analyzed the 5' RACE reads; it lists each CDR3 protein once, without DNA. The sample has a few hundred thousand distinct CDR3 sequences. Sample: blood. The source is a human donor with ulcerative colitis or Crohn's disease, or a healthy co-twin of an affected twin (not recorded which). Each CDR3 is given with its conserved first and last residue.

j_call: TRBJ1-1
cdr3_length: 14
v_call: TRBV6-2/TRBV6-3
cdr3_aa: CASNLHGFNTEAFF

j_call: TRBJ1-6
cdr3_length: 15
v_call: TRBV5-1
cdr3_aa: CASSSGQRNNSPLHF

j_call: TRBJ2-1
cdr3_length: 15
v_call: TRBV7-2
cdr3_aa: CASSLADRGINEQFF

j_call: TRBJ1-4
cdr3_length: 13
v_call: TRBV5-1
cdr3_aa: CASRIPGNEKLFF

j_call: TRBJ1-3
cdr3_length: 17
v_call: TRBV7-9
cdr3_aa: CASSSRTATSSGNTIYF

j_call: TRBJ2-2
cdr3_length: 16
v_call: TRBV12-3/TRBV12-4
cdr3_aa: CASSLGSTANTGELFF

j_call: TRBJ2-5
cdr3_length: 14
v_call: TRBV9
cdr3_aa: CASSVEGDMETQYF

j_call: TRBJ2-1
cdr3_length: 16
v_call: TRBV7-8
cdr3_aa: CASSLATLAGGGEQFF

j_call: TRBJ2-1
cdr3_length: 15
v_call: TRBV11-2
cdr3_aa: CASSSDRGQYNEQFF

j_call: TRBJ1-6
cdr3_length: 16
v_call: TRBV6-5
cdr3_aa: CASSTTVAGSGSPLHF